The T cell receptor (beta chain) described here comes from a study of CD8 T cells in ankylosing spondylitis. The CDR3 has 13 residues. Germline CDR1 and CDR2: MNHEY and SVGEGT. Between the trimmed V and J ends, which lost 7 bases and 5 bases, there was a span of 14 bases. This clonotype has a count of ten or more. Its antigen is as yet unknown. Study findings and constraints: The disease-linked clones had a CD8+ phenotype and low blood frequencies.

Each TCR beta library was made by quantitative 5'-RACE that incorporated molecular barcodes. TCRdb redid the calling of the 5' RACE reads with MiXCR, one entry per CDR3 protein. The table includes under 150,000 distinct CDR3 sequences, approximately 8.4% detected once. The sequenced sample consisted of synovial fluid, either unsorted or a sorted T cell fraction (not recorded which). The chain has TRBV6-2 or TRBV6-3 and TRBJ2-5, with D perhaps TRBD1 or TRBD2 (5 bases each). The receptor was derived from a male donor with ankylosing spondylitis. CDR3 loop: CASTRDLKETQYF. The CDR3 DNA reads TGTGCCAGCACAAGGGACCTAAAGGAGACCCAGTACTTC.